This T cell receptor (beta chain) emerged from a study of blood T cell repertoires in COVID-19. Across the whole study: COVID-19 samples, acute and convalescent, were from the United States, Italy and Spain. Sources were T cells, B-cell-depleted T cells, or PBMCs; the material itself was cDNA or gDNA.

Per the original methods: Using reference gene primer amplification, nucleated cell counts were estimated. The data were produced by immunoSEQ multiplex PCR, yet TCRdb's version contains in-frame clones alone and is incomplete. V, J and clone size are taken as reported in that table, and D and trimming were inferred from the DNA itself. This table holds approximately 190,000 clones, about 88% found once. V lost 5 bases and J lost 4; bases outside the gene matches: 11. CDR3 size: 16 residues. The germline gives CDR1 MDHEN, CDR2 SYDVKM. The receptor was derived from a woman in her thirties or forties who had recovered from COVID-19. The sequencing input was peripheral blood. The V call is TRBV28, the J call TRBJ2-1; TRBD2 matches 7 bases. The CDR3 here is CASSTPGGSKYNEQFF. CDR3 nucleotide sequence: TGTGCCAGCAGTACCCCCGGGGGGAGCAAATACAATGAGCAGTTCTTC. Filled out from reference TRBV28 and TRBJ2-1, the complete variable domain reads DVKVTQSSRYLVKRTGEKVFLECVQDMDHENMFWYRQDPGLGLRLIYFSYDVKMKEKGDIPEGYSVSREKKERFSLILESASTNQTSMYLCASSTPGGSKYNEQFFGPGTRLTVL.